The 31 T cell receptor beta chains below all came from one sample that was sequenced in a study of cytomegalovirus exposure and HLA in healthy donors. Data came from immunoSEQ multiplex PCR; TCRdb stores just in-frame clones and leaves some out. The sample has roughly 59,000 clones; 80% to 95% are singletons. The specimen sequenced was PBMCs. These receptors originate from a man aged 18 to 30 in good health and CMV-seropositive.

This clone was recorded once. The chain combines TRBV19 with TRBJ1-5; tentatively, D is TRBD1 (5 bases). The CDR3 sequence is 14 residues long. Germline-derived CDR1 and CDR2 are LNHDA and SQIVND (reference sequence). Trimming removed 3 bases from V and 7 bases from J, with 13 bases in between. In DNA form, the CDR3 reads TGTGCCAGTAGTATTAGGCAGGGTTACCAGCCCCAGCATTTT. This gives the protein CASSIRQGYQPQHF.

The chain combines TRBV2 with TRBJ1-1, with TRBD1 matching over 7 bases. The V and J ends lost 5 bases and 8 bases, in that order; junction bases with no gene match: 11. The CDR3 is made up of 14 amino acids. Germline loops: CDR1 SNHLY, CDR2 FYNNEI. CDR3 DNA sequence: TGTGCCAGCAGTAACAGGGGAGGATCCTCCGAAGCTTTCTTT. It codes for CASSNRGGSSEAFF.

The chain uses TRBV5-1 and TRBJ2-5; no definite D call. V was pared by 3 bases and J by 2 bases, with 8 bases between. The CDR3 covers 13 residues. Germline V gene data show CDR1 as SGHRS and CDR2 as YFSETQ. CDR3 sequence reads: CASSYGEQETQYF. CDR3 DNA: TGCGCCAGCAGCTATGGAGAGCAAGAGACCCAGTACTTC.

Turning to this clone: The identical CDR3 is also encoded by other nucleotide sequences in the sample. The chain combines TRBV5-1 with TRBJ2-3; D call uncertain. This CDR3 spans 11 amino acids. Trimming removed 2 bases from V and 6 bases from J, with 4 bases in between. Germline V gene lookup returns CDR1 SGHRS and CDR2 YFSETQ. This CDR3 is CASSFGDTQYF. The CDR3 DNA reads TGCGCCAGCAGCTTCGGGGATACGCAGTATTTT.

This clone was seen a few times. The chain uses TRBV29-1 and TRBJ2-6; the D gene is possibly TRBD2 (7 bases). CDR3 length: 17 amino acids. Germline V CDR1 and CDR2: SQVTM, ANQGSEA. Trimming took off 5 bases at V and 0 bases at J, with 17 bases between the two ends. For the CDR3, the DNA is TGCAGCGTTTGGGGGGGACAAATTTCCTCTGGGGCCAACGTCCTGACTTTC. It translates to CSVWGGQISSGANVLTF.

The V and J genes are TRBV27 and TRBJ2-1; 7 bases fit TRBD1. With 5 bases clipped from V and 14 bases from J, the junction kept 9 bases outside the gene matches. CDR3 length: 12 residues. Germline V lookup: CDR1 MNHEY, CDR2 SMNVEV (reference sequence). CDR3 DNA: TGTGCCAGCAGTGCAACAGGGGCCGCGAAGTTCTTC. Its translation: CASSATGAAKFF.

The chain joins TRBV7-9 to TRBJ2-7; 8 nucleotides agree with TRBD1. The trim removed 5 bases at V and 0 bases at J, leaving 6 bases unmatched. This CDR3 contains 15 residues. The germline V gene has CDR1 SEHNR and CDR2 FQNEAQ (reference sequence). The CDR3 loop is CASSPDRGHSYEQYF. The CDR3 region has the DNA TGTGCCAGCAGCCCCGACAGGGGCCACTCCTACGAGCAGTACTTC.

This chain uses TRBV5-1 with TRBJ1-1; TRBD1 matches at 9 bases. The CDR3 spans 19 residues. Per the germline V gene, CDR1 is SGHRS and CDR2 is YFSETQ. The V segment lost 2 bases and the J segment 3 bases; nucleotides outside the gene matches: 17. The CDR3 DNA is TGCGCCAGCAGCTTACAGGGGGCGCGTTATGATCCCCCCTACACTGAAGCTTTCTTT. This sequence encodes CASSLQGARYDPPYTEAFF. Supplemented by reference TRBV5-1 and TRBJ1-1, the full variable domain reads KAGVTQTPRYLIKTRGQQVTLSCSPISGHRSVSWYQQTPGQGLQFLFEYFSETQRNKGNFPGRFSGRQFSNSRSEMNVSTLELGDSALYLCASSLQGARYDPPYTEAFFGQGTRLTVV.

The chain recombines TRBV29-1 with TRBJ2-7, with 9 bases identical to TRBD1. The CDR3 sequence is 14 residues long. The junction had 14 bases not matched to a gene; V was cut back by 7 bases and J by 7 bases. CDR1 is SQVTM, CDR2 ANQGSEA, per germline. This CDR3 is CSANFLDRGKEQYF. The CDR3 DNA reads as TGCAGCGCAAACTTCCTGGACAGGGGTAAAGAGCAGTACTTC.

V and J are TRBV7-3 and TRBJ2-1; TRBD2 matches at 8 bases. Trimming removed 5 bases from V and 7 bases from J; junction bases left unmatched: 10. CDR3 length: 15 amino acids. Germline V gives CDR1 SGHTA, CDR2 FQGTGA. CDR3 amino acids: CASSDPGLGKNEQFF. In DNA, the CDR3 is TGTGCCAGCAGCGATCCGGGACTAGGAAAGAATGAGCAGTTCTTC.

The chain recombines TRBV6-5 with TRBJ2-3; D not resolved. This CDR3 has 12 amino acids. Between the trimmed V and J ends, which lost 4 bases and 5 bases, there was a span of 7 bases. In germline, CDR1 is MNHEY, CDR2 SVGAGI. CDR3: CASSSPGDTQYF. CDR3 in DNA: TGTGCCAGCAGTTCCCCCGGAGATACGCAGTATTTT.

The rearrangement joins TRBV9 to TRBJ2-1; 8 nucleotides align to TRBD2. There are 17 residues in the CDR3. J was trimmed by 9 bases and V by 3 bases; bases with no gene match: 17. CDR1 and CDR2 (germline): SGDLS, YYNGEE. CDR3 in amino acids: CASSAGGGTCRVGEQFF. The DNA of the CDR3 is TGTGCCAGCAGCGCCGGGGGGGGGACTTGTAGGGTAGGTGAGCAGTTCTTC.

The rearrangement uses TRBV19 and TRBJ2-6, with 9 bases that match TRBD1. Trimming took 7 bases from V and 0 from J; bases not matched to a gene: 4. The CDR3 has 16 amino acids. In germline, CDR1 is LNHDA, CDR2 SQIVND (reference sequence). CDR3 sequence: CASTNRGPSGANVLTF. Here the CDR3 DNA reads TGTGCCAGTACCAACAGGGGGCCCTCTGGGGCCAACGTCCTGACTTTC.

The V and J genes are TRBV27 and TRBJ1-5, with 9 bases aligning to TRBD1. Trimming took 8 bases from V and 6 from J; bases not matched to a gene: 11. CDR1 MNHEY and CDR2 SMNVEV come from the germline V gene (reference sequence). There are 15 residues in the CDR3. CDR3 in DNA: TGTGCCAGCGGAGACGGGACAGGGCTGAGTCAGCCCCAGCATTTT. This encodes CASGDGTGLSQPQHF.

This clone occurred a few times. This chain links TRBV9 with TRBJ1-2; TRBD1 matches 8 bases. Germline V lookup: CDR1 SGDLS, CDR2 YYNGEE. The CDR3 contains 15 residues. After removal of 0 bases from V and 6 bases from J, the junction contained 7 bases not matched to a gene. In DNA, the CDR3 is TGTGCCAGCAGCGTAGGCGCAGGGGGCAGAGATGGCTACACCTTC. Translating gives CASSVGAGGRDGYTF.

V usage is TRBV27 and J usage is TRBJ2-7; D possibly corresponds to TRBD2 (5 bases). The germline V gene has CDR1 MNHEY and CDR2 SMNVEV (reference sequence). This CDR3 comprises 16 residues. V was cut by 3 bases and J by 3 bases, with 18 bases left in between. The chain's CDR3 is CASSFSGEASYYEQYF. The DNA for the CDR3 is TGTGCCAGCAGTTTTTCCGGGGAAGCCTCCTACTACGAGCAGTACTTC.

This clone has at least ten counts. The chain employs TRBV10-2 and TRBJ2-5; TRBD2 aligns across 9 bases. The length of the CDR3 is 15 residues. Germline assignment: CDR1 WSHSY and CDR2 SAAADI. V dropped 2 bases and J dropped 1; count of bases not matched to a gene: 2. CDR3 nucleotides: TGCGCCAGCAGTGAGGGACTAGCGTCCCAAGAGACCCAGTACTTC. Translating gives CASSEGLASQETQYF.

The genes are TRBV4-1 and TRBJ2-1, with a possible D match to TRBD1 (6 bases). With 4 bases removed from V and 6 bases from J, the gap between germline ends came to 16 bases. Germline V lookup: CDR1 MGHRA, CDR2 YSYEKL. CDR3 length: 15 residues. The CDR3 nucleotides read TGCGCCAGCAGCCCCGTGCCGACAGGACGCAATGAGCAGTTCTTC. Its protein is CASSPVPTGRNEQFF.

The chain links TRBV28 to TRBJ1-4, with TRBD1 matching 8 bases. V lost 4 bases, J lost 4 bases, and 8 bases stayed unmatched. This CDR3 is built from 16 residues. Germline loops: CDR1 MDHEN, CDR2 SYDVKM. The DNA of the CDR3 is TGTGCCAGCAGTTCGCAAGACAGGGGCGATAATGAAAAACTGTTTTTT. Amino acid sequence: CASSSQDRGDNEKLFF. The full variable domain, with the rest looked up from reference TRBV28 and TRBJ1-4, is DVKVTQSSRYLVKRTGEKVFLECVQDMDHENMFWYRQDPGLGLRLIYFSYDVKMKEKGDIPEGYSVSREKKERFSLILESASTNQTSMYLCASSSQDRGDNEKLFFGSGTQLSVL.

V gene TRBV6-4 combines with J gene TRBJ2-5, with a possible D match to TRBD2 (7 bases). The CDR3 sequence is 14 residues long. Germline lookup yields CDR1 MRHNA and CDR2 SNTAGT. V was clipped by 6 bases and J by 4 bases, with 15 bases between them. The CDR3 is CASSPKGGAETQYF. CDR3 nucleotide sequence: TGTGCCAGCAGCCCTAAGGGGGGGGCAGAGACCCAGTACTTC.

The chain joins TRBV19 to TRBJ2-7, with D possibly matching TRBD2 (5 bases). The germline CDR1 and CDR2 sequences are LNHDA and SQIVND (reference sequence). V was clipped by 0 bases and J by 2 bases, with 8 bases between them. The CDR3 has 14 amino acids. CDR3 in amino acids: CASSIEVGAYEQYF. The CDR3 coding sequence is TGTGCCAGTAGTATAGAGGTCGGGGCCTACGAGCAGTACTTC. Filled out from reference TRBV19 and TRBJ2-7, the complete variable domain reads DGGITQSPKYLFRKEGQNVTLSCEQNLNHDAMYWYRQDPGQGLRLIYYSQIVNDFQKGDIAEGYSVSREKKESFPLTVTSAQKNPTAFYLCASSIEVGAYEQYFGPGTRLTVT.

This chain joins TRBV27 and TRBJ2-2, with 11 bases fitting TRBD2. This CDR3 is built from 17 residues. V lost 5 bases to trimming and J lost 0 bases; unmatched junction nucleotides: 5. Germline-derived CDR1 and CDR2 are MNHEY and SMNVEV (reference sequence). The CDR3 region is CASSRPGLAANTGELFF. The CDR3 DNA sequence: TGTGCCAGCAGTCGTCCGGGACTAGCGGCGAACACCGGGGAGCTGTTTTTT.

The V call is TRBV27, the J call TRBJ1-2; unclear D gene. The CDR3 has 15 amino acids. With 5 bases removed from V and 7 bases from J, the gap between germline ends came to 20 bases. Germline CDR1 MNHEY, CDR2 SMNVEV (reference sequence). Written as DNA, the CDR3 is TGTGCCAGCAGTGAGAGGGTCTCCCTACCCTCTGGCTACACCTTC. Its translation: CASSERVSLPSGYTF.

This chain joins TRBV5-4 and TRBJ2-2, with 7 bases matching TRBD2. The CDR3 contains 14 residues. Germline V gives CDR1 SGHNT, CDR2 YYREEE (reference sequence). Trimming removed 7 bases from V and 5 bases from J; junction bases left unmatched: 8. CDR3 nucleotides: TGTGCCAGCGGCGGAGAAGCGGGGACCGGGGAGCTGTTTTTT. Translating gives CASGGEAGTGELFF.

J is TRBJ2-7 and V is TRBV28; D possibly corresponds to TRBD2 (6 bases). Deletions cut 3 bases from V and 1 base from J, with 10 bases between. The CDR3 consists of 14 residues. Germline V gene lookup returns CDR1 MDHEN and CDR2 SYDVKM. CDR3 protein: CASSLTRTSYEQYF. As DNA, the CDR3 is TGTGCCAGCAGTTTGACTAGAACGTCCTACGAGCAGTACTTC. Full variable domain (rest looked up from reference TRBV28 and TRBJ2-7): DVKVTQSSRYLVKRTGEKVFLECVQDMDHENMFWYRQDPGLGLRLIYFSYDVKMKEKGDIPEGYSVSREKKERFSLILESASTNQTSMYLCASSLTRTSYEQYFGPGTRLTVT.

This clone has just one count. The V call is TRBV27, the J call TRBJ2-1; 7 bases map to TRBD2. This CDR3 spans 19 amino acids. Per the germline V gene, CDR1 is MNHEY and CDR2 is SMNVEV (reference sequence). V trimming: 0 bases; J trimming: 9 bases; junction bases outside the gene matches: 20. In nucleotides, the CDR3 is TGTGCCAGCAGTTTATCGGGAAAGTGGTGGGGGGAGGGCCTAATTGAGCAGTTCTTC. Amino acid sequence: CASSLSGKWWGEGLIEQFF.

CDR3 bases: TGCAGCGTTGTTGGAGCGGGAGATGGCTCCTACAATGAGCAGTTCTTC. Amino acids: CSVVGAGDGSYNEQFF. V is TRBV29-1 and J is TRBJ2-1; TRBD2 aligns across 8 bases. V lost 4 bases to trimming and J lost 0 bases; unmatched junction nucleotides: 8. This CDR3 is 16 amino acids long. CDR1 and CDR2 from the germline V gene are SQVTM and ANQGSEA.

The chain combines TRBV5-1 with TRBJ2-1; no definite D call. Germline V gives CDR1 SGHRS, CDR2 YFSETQ. This CDR3 has 14 residues. V lost 0 bases, J lost 5 bases, and 9 bases lay in between. CDR3 protein: CASSLVARNNEQFF. The CDR3 region has the DNA TGCGCCAGCAGCTTGGTGGCCAGAAACAATGAGCAGTTCTTC.

This clone was detected only once. This chain connects TRBV30 to TRBJ2-7; D might be TRBD1 (6 bases). V lost 1 base to trimming and J lost 2 bases, with 15 bases between them. CDR1 is GTSNPN, CDR2 SVGIG, per germline (reference sequence). The CDR3 contains 15 residues. The CDR3 DNA reads TGTGCCTGGAGTGCTCGGGACATAGGGCCCTACGAGCAGTACTTC. Its translation is CAWSARDIGPYEQYF.

V and J are TRBV30 and TRBJ1-4; D is undetermined. The CDR3 extends over 12 amino acids. Between the trimmed V and J ends, which lost 2 bases and 8 bases, there was a span of 9 bases. Per the germline V gene, CDR1 is GTSNPN and CDR2 is SVGIG (reference sequence). Written as DNA, the CDR3 is TGTGCCTGGAGTTTATCCTCCGAAAAACTGTTTTTT. Its translation: CAWSLSSEKLFF.

The V and J genes are TRBV28 and TRBJ1-1; 8 bases fit TRBD1. CDR3 length: 16 residues. The V gene end was trimmed by 2 bases and the J gene end by 10 bases; junction bases not matched to a gene: 15. The germline V gene has CDR1 MDHEN and CDR2 SYDVKM. CDR3 loop: CASSLPLTGQGSGAFF. Here the CDR3 DNA reads TGTGCCAGCAGTTTACCTCTCACTGGACAGGGTAGCGGAGCTTTCTTT.